This TCR beta chain is from a study of beta chain features in type 1 diabetes. The overall study: Analysis included around 110,000,000 sorted cells drawn from all samples.

The CDR3 has 15 amino acids. Germline-derived CDR1 and CDR2 are SGHRS and YFSETQ. Trimming shortened V by 1 base and J by 1 base, and 10 bases separated the two germline ends. Expressed TCRB transcripts were sequenced after all isolated RNA was converted to cDNA. Libraries were prepared by immunoSEQ multiplex PCR; TCRdb keeps only in-frame clonotypes and omits some of them. The repertoire holds fewer than 300,000 clones, with roughly 22% as singletons. Study-level findings and limits: Fewer junction insertions and more nucleotide deletions appeared in type 1 diabetes patients. For Type 1 diabetes patients, all four CD4+ subsets carried TCRB CDR3s that were moderately but significantly shorter.

This clone was seen more than once but under ten times. Its antigen is unidentified. Material: naive CD4+ T cells from blood. The sequence was obtained from a woman in her forties with type 1 diabetes. This rearrangement joins TRBV5-1 to TRBJ2-3; perhaps TRBD2 as D (6 bases). CDR3 nucleotide sequence: TGCGCCAGCAGCTTGTCGCCTAGCGGCACAGATACGCAGTATTTT. This gives the protein CASSLSPSGTDTQYF. The full variable domain, rest sourced from reference TRBV5-1 and TRBJ2-3, is KAGVTQTPRYLIKTRGQQVTLSCSPISGHRSVSWYQQTPGQGLQFLFEYFSETQRNKGNFPGRFSGRQFSNSRSEMNVSTLELGDSALYLCASSLSPSGTDTQYFGPGTRLTVL.